Listed here are 2 T cell receptor beta chains from one sample, sequenced in a study of control samples from healthy donors and cancer patients. The data were produced by immunoSEQ multiplex PCR, yet TCRdb's version contains in-frame clones alone and is incomplete. The table shows around 100,000 clones, with 87% occurring only once. Material: blood. The receptors were gathered from a woman aged 50 to 60 in good health.

The rearrangement joins TRBV5-1 to TRBJ1-6; tentative D call: TRBD1 (6 bases). CDR1 and CDR2 from the germline V gene are SGHRS and YFSETQ. The CDR3 consists of 15 residues. V dropped 0 bases and J dropped 2 bases, with 6 bases sitting between them. The CDR3 DNA reads TGCGCCAGCAGCTTGGAGGGGGCCTATAATTCACCCCTCCACTTT. This encodes CASSLEGAYNSPLHF.

The sample holds one count of this clone. V gene TRBV12-3 or TRBV12-4 combines with J gene TRBJ1-2; D gene ambiguous. CDR3 length equals 11 residues. Between the trimmed V and J ends, which lost 5 bases and 7 bases, there was a span of 8 bases. The CDR3 nucleotides read TGTGCCAGCAGTGACGTGGGTGGCTACACCTTC. Translating gives CASSDVGGYTF.